This entry is about one T cell receptor beta chain. What it binds is unknown. These data belong to a study of T cell responses to AZD1222 COVID-19 vaccine. Study observations and caveats: Vaccination with two AZD1222 doses was followed by a rise in Spike-specific TCR breadth and depth. Just 5 to 7 AZD1222 recipients tested seropositive at baseline. Clonal diversity was possibly underestimated, and the donors were mostly white British, with more females.

Sequencing used immunoSEQ multiplex PCR; TCRdb keeps in-frame clones, though not all of them. The sample lists 150,000 to 200,000 clones; around 86% were seen once. The sequenced sample was peripheral blood, obtained on day 0 of MenACWY control vaccination. The receptor was isolated from an adult in good health.

The DNA for the CDR3 is TGTGCCAGCAACCCCCGGGGGGCGGAAAAACTGTTTTTT. Protein product: CASNPRGAEKLFF. The chain links TRBV9 to TRBJ1-4, with D perhaps TRBD1 (6 bases). Deletions cut 6 bases from V and 8 bases from J, with 14 bases between. CDR1 SGDLS and CDR2 YYNGEE come from the germline V gene. This CDR3 region has 13 residues.